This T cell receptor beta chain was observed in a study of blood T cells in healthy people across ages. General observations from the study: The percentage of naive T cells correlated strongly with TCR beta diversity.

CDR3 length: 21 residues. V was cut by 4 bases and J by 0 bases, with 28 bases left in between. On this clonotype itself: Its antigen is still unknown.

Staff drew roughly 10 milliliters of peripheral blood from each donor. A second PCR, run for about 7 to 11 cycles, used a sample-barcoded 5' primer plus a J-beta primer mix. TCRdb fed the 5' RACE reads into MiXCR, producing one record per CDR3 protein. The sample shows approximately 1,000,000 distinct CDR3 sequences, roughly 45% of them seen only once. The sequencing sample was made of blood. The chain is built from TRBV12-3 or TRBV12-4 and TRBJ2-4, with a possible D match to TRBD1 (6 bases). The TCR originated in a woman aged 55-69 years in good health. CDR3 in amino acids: CASSYQKGGQPYPLAKNIQYF. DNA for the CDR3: TGTGCCAGCAGTTACCAAAAGGGTGGACAGCCGTATCCCTTAGCCAAAAACATTCAGTACTTC.